This section outlines one T cell receptor beta chain sequence together with its context. Its antigen is not identified. This record belongs to a study of T cell repertoires in cytomegalovirus infection. TCRdb re-called the reads with MiXCR, one entry per CDR3 protein. The data hold fewer than 950,000 distinct CDR3 sequences, with about 31% observed a single time. V shed 0 bases and J shed 11 bases, with 19 bases lying between them. Germline V gene lookup returns CDR1 LGHDT and CDR2 YNNKEL (reference sequence). The CDR3 contains 15 residues. The source material was cultured CD8+ T cells from PBMCs, sampled from culture after CMV antigen stimulation. V is TRBV3-1 and J is TRBJ1-1, with D perhaps matching TRBD1 (5 bases). This clonotype originated in a human donor in good health (CMV status not recorded). Some clones in this sample may be carry-over from other donors' samples. CDR3 sequence: CASSQDLQAASAAFF. CDR3 nucleotides: TGTGCCAGCAGCCAAGATTTACAGGCGGCATCGGCTGCTTTCTTT.